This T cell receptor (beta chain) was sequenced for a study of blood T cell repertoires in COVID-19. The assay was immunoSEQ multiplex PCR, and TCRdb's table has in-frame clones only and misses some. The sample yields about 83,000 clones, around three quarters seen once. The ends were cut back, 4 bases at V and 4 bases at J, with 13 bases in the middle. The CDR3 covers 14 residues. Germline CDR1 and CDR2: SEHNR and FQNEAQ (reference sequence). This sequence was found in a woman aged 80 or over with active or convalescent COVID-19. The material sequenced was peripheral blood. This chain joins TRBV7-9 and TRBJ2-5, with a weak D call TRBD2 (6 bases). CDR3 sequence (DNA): TGTGCCAGCAGCTCACCGGGACTTCCAGAGACCCAGTACTTC. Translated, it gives CASSSPGLPETQYF.